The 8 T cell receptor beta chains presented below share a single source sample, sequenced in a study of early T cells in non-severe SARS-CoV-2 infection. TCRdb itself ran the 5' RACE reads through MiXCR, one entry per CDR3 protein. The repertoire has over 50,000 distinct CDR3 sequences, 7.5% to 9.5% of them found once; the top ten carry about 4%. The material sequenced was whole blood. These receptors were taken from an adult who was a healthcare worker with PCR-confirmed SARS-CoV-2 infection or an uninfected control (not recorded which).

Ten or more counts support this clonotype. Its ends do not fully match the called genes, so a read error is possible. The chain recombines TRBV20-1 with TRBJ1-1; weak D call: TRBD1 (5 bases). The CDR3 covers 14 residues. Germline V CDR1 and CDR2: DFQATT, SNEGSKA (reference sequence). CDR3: CGARRGAGNTEAFF. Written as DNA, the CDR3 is TGCGGTGCTAGGAGAGGGGCAGGGAACACTGAAGCTTTCTTT.

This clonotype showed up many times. CDR3 region: CASSHVGGSEQFF. The DNA for the CDR3 is TGTGCCAGCAGCCACGTAGGAGGCAGTGAGCAGTTCTTC. The chain has TRBV7-9 and TRBJ2-1; D may be TRBD2 (5 bases). There are 13 residues in the CDR3. Trimming took off 5 bases at V and 9 bases at J, with 14 bases between the two ends. The germline V gene has CDR1 SEHNR and CDR2 FQNEAQ (reference sequence).

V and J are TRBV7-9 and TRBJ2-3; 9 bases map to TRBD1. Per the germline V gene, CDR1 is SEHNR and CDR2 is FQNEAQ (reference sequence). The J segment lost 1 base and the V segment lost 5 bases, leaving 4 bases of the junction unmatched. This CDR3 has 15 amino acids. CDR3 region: CASSHWDRGTDTQYF. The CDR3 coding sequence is TGTGCCAGCAGCCATTGGGACAGGGGCACAGATACGCAGTATTTT. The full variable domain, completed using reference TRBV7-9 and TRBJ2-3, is DTGVSQNPRHKITKRGQNVTFRCDPISEHNRLYWYRQTLGQGPEFLTYFQNEAQLEKSRLLSDRFSAERPKGSFSTLEIQRTEQGDSAMYLCASSHWDRGTDTQYFGPGTRLTVL.

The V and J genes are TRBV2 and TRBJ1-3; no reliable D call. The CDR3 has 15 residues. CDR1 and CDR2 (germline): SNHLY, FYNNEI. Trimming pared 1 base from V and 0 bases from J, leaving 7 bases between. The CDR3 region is CASSEGVHSGNTIYF. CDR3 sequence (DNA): TGTGCCAGCAGTGAAGGAGTCCACTCTGGAAACACCATATATTTT.

CDR3 bases: TGTGCCAGCAGCTTGAAAGGGGCCGATTCACCCCTCCACTTT. Translated: CASSLKGADSPLHF. The J gene is TRBJ1-6, the V gene TRBV5-8; maybe TRBD1 (5 bases). Germline lookup yields CDR1 SGHTS and CDR2 YDEGEE. Trimming pared 1 base from V and 8 bases from J, leaving 10 bases between. The CDR3 runs 14 residues.

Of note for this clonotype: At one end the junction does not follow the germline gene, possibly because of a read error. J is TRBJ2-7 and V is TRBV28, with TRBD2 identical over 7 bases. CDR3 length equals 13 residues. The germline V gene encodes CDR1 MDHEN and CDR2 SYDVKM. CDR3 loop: CASRGPGEGEQHF. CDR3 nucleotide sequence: TGTGCCAGCCGCGGACCGGGGGAGGGCGAGCAGCACTTC. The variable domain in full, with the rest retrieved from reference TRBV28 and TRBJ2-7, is DVKVTQSSRYLVKRTGEKVFLECVQDMDHENMFWYRQDPGLGLRLIYFSYDVKMKEKGDIPEGYSVSREKKERFSLILESASTNQTSMYLCASRGPGEGEQHFGPGTRLTVT.

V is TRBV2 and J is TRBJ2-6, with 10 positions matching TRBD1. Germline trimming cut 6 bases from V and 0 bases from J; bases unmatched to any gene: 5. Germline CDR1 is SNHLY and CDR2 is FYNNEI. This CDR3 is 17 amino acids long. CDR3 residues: CASSYGQGDSGANVLTF. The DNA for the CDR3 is TGTGCCAGCAGCTACGGACAGGGGGACTCTGGGGCCAACGTCCTGACTTTC.

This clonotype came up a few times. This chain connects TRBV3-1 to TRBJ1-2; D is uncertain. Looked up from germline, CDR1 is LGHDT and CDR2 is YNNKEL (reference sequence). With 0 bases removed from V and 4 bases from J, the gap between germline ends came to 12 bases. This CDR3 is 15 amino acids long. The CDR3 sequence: CASSQEGSWAYGYTF. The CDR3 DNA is TGTGCCAGCAGCCAAGAGGGCAGTTGGGCCTATGGCTACACCTTC.